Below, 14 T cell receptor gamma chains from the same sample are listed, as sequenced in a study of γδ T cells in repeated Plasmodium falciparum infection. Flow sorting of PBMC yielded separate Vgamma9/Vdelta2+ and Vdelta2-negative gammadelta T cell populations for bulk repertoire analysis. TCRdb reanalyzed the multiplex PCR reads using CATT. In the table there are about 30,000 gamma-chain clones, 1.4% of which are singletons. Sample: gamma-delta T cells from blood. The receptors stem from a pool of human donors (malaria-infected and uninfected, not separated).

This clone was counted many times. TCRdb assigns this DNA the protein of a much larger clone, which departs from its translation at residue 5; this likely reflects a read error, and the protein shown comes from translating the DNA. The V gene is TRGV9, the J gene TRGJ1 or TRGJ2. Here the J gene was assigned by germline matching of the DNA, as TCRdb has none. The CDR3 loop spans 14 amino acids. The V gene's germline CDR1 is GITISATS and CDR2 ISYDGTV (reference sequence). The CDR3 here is CALWGVGHYYKKLF. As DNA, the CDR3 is TGTGCCTTGTGGGGGGTGGGACATTATTATAAGAAACTCTTT.

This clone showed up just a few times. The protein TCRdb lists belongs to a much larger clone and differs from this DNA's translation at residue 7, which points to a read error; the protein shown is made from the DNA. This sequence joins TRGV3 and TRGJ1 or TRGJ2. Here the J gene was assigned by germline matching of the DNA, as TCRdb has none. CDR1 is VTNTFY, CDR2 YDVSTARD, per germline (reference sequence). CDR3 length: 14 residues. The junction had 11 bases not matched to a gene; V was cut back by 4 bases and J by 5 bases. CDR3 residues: CATWEAPWNYKKLF. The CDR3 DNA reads TGTGCCACCTGGGAGGCCCCTTGGAATTATAAGAAACTCTTT.

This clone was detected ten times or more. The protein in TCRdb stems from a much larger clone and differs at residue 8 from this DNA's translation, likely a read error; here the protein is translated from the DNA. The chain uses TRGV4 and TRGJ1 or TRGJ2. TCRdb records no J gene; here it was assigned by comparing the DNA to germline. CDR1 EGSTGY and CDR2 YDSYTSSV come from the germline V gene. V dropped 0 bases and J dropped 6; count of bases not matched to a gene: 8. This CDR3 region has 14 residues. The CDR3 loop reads CATWDGPRGYKKLF. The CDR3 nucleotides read TGTGCCACCTGGGATGGGCCTCGAGGTTATAAGAAACTCTTT.

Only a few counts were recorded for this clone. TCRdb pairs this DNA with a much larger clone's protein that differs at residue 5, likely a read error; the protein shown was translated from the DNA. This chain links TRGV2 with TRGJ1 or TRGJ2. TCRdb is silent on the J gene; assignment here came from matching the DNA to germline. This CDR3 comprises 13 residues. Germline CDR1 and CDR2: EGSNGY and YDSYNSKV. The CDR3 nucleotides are TGTGCCACCTGGGGCGGGCTGGAGTATAAGAAACTCTTT. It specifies CATWGGLEYKKLF.

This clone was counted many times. CDR3: CATWDGRVYKKLF. DNA of the CDR3: TGTGCCACCTGGGACGGGCGGGTTTATAAGAAACTCTTT. The V gene is TRGV2, the J gene TRGJ1 or TRGJ2. The ends lost 0 bases at V and 6 bases at J; junction bases unmatched: 5. This CDR3 spans 13 amino acids. CDR1 is EGSNGY and CDR2 is YDSYNSKV in the germline V gene.

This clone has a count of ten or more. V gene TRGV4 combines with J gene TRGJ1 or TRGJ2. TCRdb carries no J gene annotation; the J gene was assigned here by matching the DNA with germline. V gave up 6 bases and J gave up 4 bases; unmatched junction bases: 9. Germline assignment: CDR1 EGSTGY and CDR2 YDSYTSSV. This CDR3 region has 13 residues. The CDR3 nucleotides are TGTGCCACCTGGACAAACCCATATTATAAGAAACTCTTT. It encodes CATWTNPYYKKLF.

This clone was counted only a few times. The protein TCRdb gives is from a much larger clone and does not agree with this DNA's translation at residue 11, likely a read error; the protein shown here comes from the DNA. The CDR3 sequence: CATWDRARYKELF. CDR3 DNA: TGTGCCACCTGGGACAGGGCGCGATATAAGGAACTCTTT. V and J are TRGV2 and TRGJ1 or TRGJ2. This CDR3 contains 13 residues. Per the germline V gene, CDR1 is EGSNGY and CDR2 is YDSYNSKV.

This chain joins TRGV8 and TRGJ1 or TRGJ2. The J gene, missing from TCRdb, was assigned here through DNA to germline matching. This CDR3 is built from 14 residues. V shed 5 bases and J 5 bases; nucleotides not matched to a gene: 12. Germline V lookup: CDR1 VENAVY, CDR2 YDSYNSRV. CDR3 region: CATWGPRGDYKKLF. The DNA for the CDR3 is TGTGCCACCTGGGGCCCCAGGGGCGATTATAAGAAACTCTTT.

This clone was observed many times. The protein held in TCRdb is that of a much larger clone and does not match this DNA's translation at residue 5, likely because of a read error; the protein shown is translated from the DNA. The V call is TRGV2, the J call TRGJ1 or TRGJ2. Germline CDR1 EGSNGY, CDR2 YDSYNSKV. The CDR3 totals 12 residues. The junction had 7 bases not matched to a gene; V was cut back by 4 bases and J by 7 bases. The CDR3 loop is CATWEVDYKKLF. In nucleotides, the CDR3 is TGTGCCACCTGGGAAGTTGACTATAAGAAACTCTTT.

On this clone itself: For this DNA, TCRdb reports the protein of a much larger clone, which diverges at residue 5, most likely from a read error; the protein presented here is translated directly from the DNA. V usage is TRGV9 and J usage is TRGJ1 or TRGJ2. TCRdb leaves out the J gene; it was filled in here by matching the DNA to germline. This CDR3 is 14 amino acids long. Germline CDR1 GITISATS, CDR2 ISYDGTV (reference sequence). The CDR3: CALWGVQHYYKKLF. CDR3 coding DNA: TGTGCCTTGTGGGGGGTGCAACATTATTATAAGAAACTCTTT.

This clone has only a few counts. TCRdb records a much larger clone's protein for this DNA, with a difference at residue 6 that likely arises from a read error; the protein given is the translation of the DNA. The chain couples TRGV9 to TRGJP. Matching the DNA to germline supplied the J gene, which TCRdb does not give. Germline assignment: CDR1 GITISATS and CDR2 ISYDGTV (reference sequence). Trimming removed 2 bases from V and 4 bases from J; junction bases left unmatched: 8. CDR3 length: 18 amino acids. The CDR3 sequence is CALWEAGGQELGKKIKVF. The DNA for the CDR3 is TGTGCCTTGTGGGAGGCAGGGGGCCAAGAGTTGGGCAAAAAAATCAAGGTATTT.

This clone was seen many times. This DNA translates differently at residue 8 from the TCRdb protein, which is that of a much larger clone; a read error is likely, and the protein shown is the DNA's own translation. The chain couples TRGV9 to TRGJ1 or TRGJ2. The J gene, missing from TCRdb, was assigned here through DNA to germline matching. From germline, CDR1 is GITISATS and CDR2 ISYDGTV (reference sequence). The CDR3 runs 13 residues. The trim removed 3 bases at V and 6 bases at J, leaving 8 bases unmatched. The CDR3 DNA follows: TGTGCCTTGTGGGAGAAGCGGAGTTATAAGAAACTCTTT. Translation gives CALWEKRSYKKLF.

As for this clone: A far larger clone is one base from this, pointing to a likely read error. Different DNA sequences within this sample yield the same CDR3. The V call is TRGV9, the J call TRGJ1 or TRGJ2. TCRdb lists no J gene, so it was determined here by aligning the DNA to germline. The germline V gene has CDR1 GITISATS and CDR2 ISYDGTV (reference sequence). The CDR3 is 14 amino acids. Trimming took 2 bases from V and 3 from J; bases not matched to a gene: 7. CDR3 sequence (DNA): TGTGCCTTGTGGGAGGGCCCACCTTATTATAAGAAACTCTTT. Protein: CALWEGPPYYKKLF.

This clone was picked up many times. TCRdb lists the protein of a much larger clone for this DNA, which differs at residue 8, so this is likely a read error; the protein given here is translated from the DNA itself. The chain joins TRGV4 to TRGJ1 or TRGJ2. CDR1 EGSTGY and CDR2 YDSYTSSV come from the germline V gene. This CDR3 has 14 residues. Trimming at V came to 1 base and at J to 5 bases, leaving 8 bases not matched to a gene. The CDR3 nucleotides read TGTGCCACCTGGGATGGAATAGGCAATTATAAGAAACTCTTT. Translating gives CATWDGIGNYKKLF.